One sample yielded the 31 T cell receptor beta chains listed below, sequenced in a study of shared clonotypes between healthy human individuals. Clones were sequenced by immunoSEQ multiplex PCR, and TCRdb holds only the in-frame ones, with some missing. The table shows 2 million to 2.5 million clones, with around 90% occurring only once. Sample: naive CD4+ T cells from PBMCs. The subset was: CD45RA+ positively selected. All receptors derive from a man in his late teens or twenties in good health. Some clones in this sample may be carry-over from other donors' samples.

The chain is built from TRBV7-9 and TRBJ1-2; 7 positions match TRBD1. After removal of 7 bases from V and 2 bases from J, the junction contained 10 bases not matched to a gene. The CDR3 consists of 15 residues. CDR1 and CDR2 from the germline V gene are SEHNR and FQNEAQ (reference sequence). CDR3 loop: CASNSPGTENYGYTF. The CDR3 nucleotides are TGTGCCAGCAATTCACCCGGGACAGAGAACTATGGCTACACCTTC. The full variable domain, its missing parts supplied by reference TRBV7-9 and TRBJ1-2, is DTGVSQNPRHKITKRGQNVTFRCDPISEHNRLYWYRQTLGQGPEFLTYFQNEAQLEKSRLLSDRFSAERPKGSFSTLEIQRTEQGDSAMYLCASNSPGTENYGYTFGSGTRLTVV.

This chain connects TRBV28 to TRBJ1-3; 9 bases match TRBD1. Germline values: CDR1 MDHEN, CDR2 SYDVKM. This CDR3 has 16 amino acids. The V and J ends lost 6 bases and 0 bases, in that order; junction bases with no gene match: 6. Here the CDR3 reads CASSLQGANSGNTIYF. The CDR3 DNA reads TGTGCCAGCAGCCTACAGGGGGCTAACTCTGGAAACACCATATATTTT.

This clone has just one count. The J gene is TRBJ1-5, the V gene TRBV10-2; 9 bases agree with TRBD1. Germline trimming cut 7 bases from V and 0 bases from J; bases unmatched to any gene: 7. The germline CDR1 and CDR2 sequences are WSHSY and SAAADI. The length of the CDR3 is 16 residues. The chain's CDR3 is CASTRDRAFSNQPQHF. Here the CDR3 DNA reads TGCGCCAGCACCCGGGACAGGGCCTTTAGCAATCAGCCCCAGCATTTT.

The chain recombines TRBV18 with TRBJ1-5, with a weak D call TRBD1 (6 bases). Germline values: CDR1 KGHSH, CDR2 LQKENI. The CDR3 runs to 14 residues. V lost 5 bases and J 3 bases, leaving 11 bases between the germline ends. CDR3 amino acids: CASSNRDTNQPQHF. The CDR3 coding sequence is TGTGCCAGCTCAAACCGGGACACCAATCAGCCCCAGCATTTT.

The chain recombines TRBV6-5 with TRBJ2-2; 10 nucleotides match TRBD1. V shed 6 bases and J 5 bases; nucleotides not matched to a gene: 0. CDR3 length equals 13 residues. Germline V CDR1 and CDR2: MNHEY, SVGAGI. The CDR3 spells CASRDRGTGELFF. CDR3 nucleotides: TGTGCCAGCAGGGACAGGGGGACCGGGGAGCTGTTTTTT.

This rearrangement joins TRBV28 to TRBJ1-4; D is possibly TRBD1 (5 bases). The CDR3 has 13 residues. Per germline, CDR1 MDHEN and CDR2 SYDVKM. V dropped 9 bases and J dropped 8 bases, with 16 bases sitting between them. The CDR3 sequence: CASRRDRGEKLFF. The CDR3 coding sequence is TGTGCCAGTCGCCGGGACCGCGGGGAAAAACTGTTTTTT.

The rearrangement links TRBV28 to TRBJ2-1, with TRBD1 as a possible D gene (6 bases). The ends were cut back, 1 base at V and 0 bases at J, with 19 bases in the middle. The CDR3 totals 19 residues. CDR1 MDHEN and CDR2 SYDVKM come from the germline V gene. CDR3 DNA: TGTGCCAGCAGTTTATTGTTTGGGACAACGTACAGCTCCTACAATGAGCAGTTCTTC. Encoded protein: CASSLLFGTTYSSYNEQFF.

This CDR3 reads CASSLDTVYGYTF. Written as DNA, the CDR3 is TGTGCCAGCAGCTTAGACACAGTCTATGGCTACACCTTC. The V gene is TRBV11-1, the J gene TRBJ1-2; D call uncertain. The V end was cut by 1 base, the J end by 4 bases, with 7 bases between. Germline lookup yields CDR1 SGHAT and CDR2 FQDESV (reference sequence). The length of the CDR3 is 13 residues.

Worth noting for this clone: Other DNA sequences of this sample code for an identical CDR3. This rearrangement joins TRBV7-2 to TRBJ2-3; D remains ambiguous. The CDR3 totals 14 residues. Germline assignment: CDR1 SGHTA and CDR2 FQGNSA. The germline V and J ends were trimmed by 0 bases and 0 bases, with 4 bases remaining between them. CDR3 coding DNA: TGTGCCAGCAGCTTAGCCGGGAGCACAGATACGCAGTATTTT. Amino acids: CASSLAGSTDTQYF. Together with reference TRBV7-2 and TRBJ2-3, the CDR3 gives the full variable domain: GAGVSQSPSNKVTEKGKDVELRCDPISGHTALYWYRQSLGQGLEFLIYFQGNSAPDKSGLPSDRFSAERTGGSVSTLTIQRTQQEDSAVYLCASSLAGSTDTQYFGPGTRLTVL.

The chain uses TRBV5-6 and TRBJ2-2; D uncertain. The CDR3 contains 16 residues. Trimming pared 4 bases from V and 5 bases from J, leaving 18 bases between. CDR1 SGHDT and CDR2 YYEEEE come from the germline V gene. As DNA, the CDR3 is TGTGCCAGCAGCCTTACTATACGCTCGGAAACCGGGGAGCTGTTTTTT. This gives the protein CASSLTIRSETGELFF. Using reference TRBV5-6 and TRBJ2-2 for the parts outside the CDR3, the full variable domain is DAGVTQSPTHLIKTRGQQVTLRCSPKSGHDTVSWYQQALGQGPQFIFQYYEEEERQRGNFPDRFSGHQFPNYSSELNVNALLLGDSALYLCASSLTIRSETGELFFGEGSRLTVL.

A note on this clone: Other DNA sequences in the same sample also yield this CDR3. This sequence joins TRBV18 and TRBJ1-1; D is unclear. This CDR3 region has 12 residues. Trimming removed 6 bases from V and 0 bases from J, with 5 bases in between. In germline, CDR1 is KGHSH, CDR2 LQKENI. The DNA of the CDR3 is TGTGCCAGCTCGCTCATGAACACTGAAGCTTTCTTT. Protein: CASSLMNTEAFF.

The rearrangement links TRBV2 to TRBJ1-1; 7 bases align to TRBD1. This CDR3 spans 12 amino acids. V shed 4 bases and J 7 bases; nucleotides not matched to a gene: 3. Germline CDR1 reads SNHLY; CDR2 reads FYNNEI. The CDR3: CASSGDSFEAFF. The CDR3 DNA follows: TGTGCCAGCAGTGGGGACAGTTTTGAAGCTTTCTTT.

CDR3 loop: CASNLAGVHQPQHF. CDR3 DNA: TGTGCCAGTAACCTAGCGGGGGTCCATCAGCCCCAGCATTTT. The chain joins TRBV19 to TRBJ1-5; tentative D call: TRBD1 (5 bases). The V gene's germline CDR1 is LNHDA and CDR2 SQIVND (reference sequence). The CDR3 loop spans 14 amino acids. V was shortened by 7 bases and J by 5 bases, with 15 bases between the two germline ends. The full variable domain, rest sourced from reference TRBV19 and TRBJ1-5, is DGGITQSPKYLFRKEGQNVTLSCEQNLNHDAMYWYRQDPGQGLRLIYYSQIVNDFQKGDIAEGYSVSREKKESFPLTVTSAQKNPTAFYLCASNLAGVHQPQHFGDGTRLSIL.

Remarks on this clone: At the DNA level, this CDR3 is encoded by other sequences in the same sample as well. This rearrangement joins TRBV6-6 to TRBJ2-7; 9 nucleotides align to TRBD1. There are 14 residues in the CDR3. The germline V gene has CDR1 MNHNY and CDR2 SVGAGI (reference sequence). With V trimmed by 2 bases and J by 2 bases, 1 base remained unmatched. Here the CDR3 DNA reads TGTGCCAGCAGTTACGGACAGGGGACCTACGAGCAGTACTTC. Amino acid sequence: CASSYGQGTYEQYF.

The genes are TRBV28 and TRBJ1-3; possibly TRBD1 for D (5 bases). V lost 2 bases and J lost 0, with 17 bases in between. This CDR3 is built from 18 residues. Germline CDR1 and CDR2: MDHEN and SYDVKM. CDR3 region: CASSLIGQGVPSGNTIYF. CDR3 nucleotides: TGTGCCAGCAGTTTAATTGGTCAGGGAGTCCCCTCTGGAAACACCATATATTTT.

The V gene is TRBV15, the J gene TRBJ2-7, with TRBD1 matching over 11 bases. The CDR3 is 14 residues long. V lost 8 bases, J lost 6 bases, and 9 bases stayed unmatched. CDR1 and CDR2 from the germline V gene are LNHNV and YYDKDF (reference sequence). The DNA for the CDR3 is TGTGCCACCTCAGGGACAGGGGGTATTCGCGAGCAGTACTTC. Its protein is CATSGTGGIREQYF.

Written as DNA, the CDR3 is TGTGCCAGCCGGGAAAGGGCCCACAATGAGCAGTTCTTC. This gives the protein CASRERAHNEQFF. V is TRBV6-5 and J is TRBJ2-1, with D perhaps matching TRBD2 (5 bases). The length of the CDR3 is 13 residues. Germline CDR1 reads MNHEY; CDR2 reads SVGAGI. Trimming pared 8 bases from V and 5 bases from J, leaving 13 bases between.

The chain carries TRBV5-1 and TRBJ2-1, with TRBD2 identical over 10 bases. The CDR3 has 15 amino acids. V shed 1 base, J shed 9 bases, and the junction held 7 bases outside the gene matches. Germline V gene sequence: CDR1 SGHRS, CDR2 YFSETQ. The CDR3: CASSLTASGSGEQFF. The DNA of the CDR3 is TGCGCCAGCAGCTTGACGGCTAGCGGGAGCGGTGAGCAGTTCTTC. Using reference TRBV5-1 and TRBJ2-1 for the parts outside the CDR3, the full variable domain is KAGVTQTPRYLIKTRGQQVTLSCSPISGHRSVSWYQQTPGQGLQFLFEYFSETQRNKGNFPGRFSGRQFSNSRSEMNVSTLELGDSALYLCASSLTASGSGEQFFGPGTRLTVL.

The chain couples TRBV28 to TRBJ2-1; D ambiguous. The germline V gene has CDR1 MDHEN and CDR2 SYDVKM. The CDR3 has 14 residues. V lost 2 bases, J lost 8 bases, and 13 bases lay in between. In DNA form, the CDR3 reads TGTGCCAGCAGTTTAGGTAGGCCGGTTGATGAGCAGTTCTTC. It encodes CASSLGRPVDEQFF.

The rearrangement uses TRBV5-1 and TRBJ1-4, with D possibly matching TRBD1 (6 bases). The CDR3 is 15 residues long. Germline V gives CDR1 SGHRS, CDR2 YFSETQ. Trimming left V 0 bases short and J 8 bases short, with 14 bases between. The CDR3 coding sequence is TGCGCCAGCAGCTTGGAGCGGGGGGCTTGGGAAAAACTGTTTTTT. Protein: CASSLERGAWEKLFF.

J is TRBJ1-4 and V is TRBV5-1, with 8 nucleotides matching TRBD1. The CDR3 has 14 amino acids. Trimming at V came to 8 bases and at J to 7 bases, leaving 10 bases not matched to a gene. The V gene's germline CDR1 is SGHRS and CDR2 YFSETQ. For the CDR3, the DNA is TGCGCCAGACTCCAAGGACAGGGTTGTGAAAAACTGTTTTTT. This translates into CARLQGQGCEKLFF.

The genes are TRBV5-1 and TRBJ2-7; 7 positions match TRBD2. Germline V gene data show CDR1 as SGHRS and CDR2 as YFSETQ. The CDR3 is 15 amino acids. After removal of 2 bases from V and 1 base from J, the junction contained 6 bases not matched to a gene. The CDR3 reads CASSFAGAFSYEQYF. The CDR3 region has the DNA TGCGCCAGCAGCTTCGCGGGAGCTTTTTCCTACGAGCAGTACTTC.

V gene TRBV11-2 combines with J gene TRBJ1-2; the D is unclear. Germline lookup yields CDR1 SGHAT and CDR2 FQNNGV. This CDR3 has 12 residues. V shed 5 bases and J shed 6 bases, with 10 bases lying between them. The CDR3 bases are TGTGCCAGCAGCCAAGGTTCCCATGGCTACACCTTC. Encoded protein: CASSQGSHGYTF.

J is TRBJ1-4 and V is TRBV27, with a possible D match to TRBD1 (6 bases). The V and J ends lost 4 bases and 5 bases respectively, with 11 bases between them. This CDR3 has 14 residues. CDR1 is MNHEY, CDR2 SMNVEV, per germline (reference sequence). The CDR3 DNA sequence: TGTGCCAGCAGTTGGACAGTGCAAAATGAAAAACTGTTTTTT. It specifies CASSWTVQNEKLFF. The full variable domain, its missing parts supplied by reference TRBV27 and TRBJ1-4, is EAQVTQNPRYLITVTGKKLTVTCSQNMNHEYMSWYRQDPGLGLRQIYYSMNVEVTDKGDVPEGYKVSRKEKRNFPLILESPSPNQTSLYFCASSWTVQNEKLFFGSGTQLSVL.

This clone appeared once. The genes are TRBV2 and TRBJ1-1; D possibly corresponds to TRBD1 (6 bases). The CDR3 contains 15 residues. The V gene lost 5 bases and the J gene lost 4 bases, with 17 bases spanning the gap. CDR1 and CDR2 (germline): SNHLY, FYNNEI. For the CDR3, the DNA is TGTGCCAGCAGTCCCACAGGGCAGCGGGGCACTGAAGCTTTCTTT. Translating it yields CASSPTGQRGTEAFF. The variable domain in full, completed from reference TRBV2 and TRBJ1-1, reads EPEVTQTPSHQVTQMGQEVILRCVPISNHLYFYWYRQILGQKVEFLVSFYNNEISEKSEIFDDQFSVERPDGSNFTLKIRSTKLEDSAMYFCASSPTGQRGTEAFFGQGTRLTVV.

This chain links TRBV6-1 with TRBJ2-2; perhaps TRBD2 as D (5 bases). Between the trimmed V and J ends, which lost 4 bases and 6 bases, there was a span of 15 bases. The CDR3 is 15 amino acids. Germline lookup yields CDR1 MNHNS and CDR2 SASEGT. The CDR3 DNA reads as TGTGCCAGCAGTGCTCCCCGGCCCGGGGCCGGGGAGCTGTTTTTT. Translation gives CASSAPRPGAGELFF.

This chain uses TRBV7-9 with TRBJ2-1; TRBD1 might be the D (6 bases). There are 16 residues in the CDR3. Between the trimmed V and J ends, which lost 4 bases and 0 bases, there was a span of 13 bases. From germline, CDR1 is SEHNR and CDR2 FQNEAQ (reference sequence). Written as DNA, the CDR3 is TGTGCCAGCAGCTCTAACAGGGCCAGCTCCTACAATGAGCAGTTCTTC. This gives the protein CASSSNRASSYNEQFF.

The chain carries TRBV18 and TRBJ1-5; a weak D match, TRBD1 (5 bases). CDR1 is KGHSH, CDR2 LQKENI, per germline. CDR3 length equals 18 residues. Trimming removed 3 bases at V and 0 bases at J, with 18 bases between. For the CDR3, the DNA is TGTGCCAGCTCACCGATCCGACAGCCTACGGATAGCAATCAGCCCCAGCATTTT. It translates to CASSPIRQPTDSNQPQHF.

CDR3 sequence reads: CASSLTRSWGDNEQFF. DNA for the CDR3: TGTGCCAGCAGCCTAACCAGGTCTTGGGGGGACAATGAGCAGTTCTTC. V gene TRBV7-2 combines with J gene TRBJ2-1; D possibly corresponds to TRBD2 (6 bases). The CDR3 is made up of 16 amino acids. V dropped 5 bases and J dropped 5 bases, with 19 bases sitting between them. Germline CDR1 reads SGHTA; CDR2 reads FQGNSA.

In its sample, this clone was seen a few times. This chain links TRBV27 with TRBJ1-1; D remains unclear. V lost 0 bases and J 6 bases, leaving 5 bases between the germline ends. Per germline, CDR1 MNHEY and CDR2 SMNVEV (reference sequence). The length of the CDR3 is 12 residues. CDR3 nucleotide sequence: TGTGCCAGCAGTTTATCGAGGGCTGAAGCTTTCTTT. Translation: CASSLSRAEAFF.

This clone was counted once. The chain couples TRBV6-1 to TRBJ2-4; possibly TRBD1 or TRBD2 for D (5 bases each). The germline gives CDR1 MNHNS, CDR2 SASEGT. Trimming left V 8 bases short and J 6 bases short, with 17 bases between. The CDR3 has 14 amino acids. The CDR3: CASFPGPHRNIQYF. The CDR3 DNA reads as TGTGCCAGCTTTCCGGGGCCCCATCGAAACATTCAGTACTTC.